This T cell receptor (beta chain) was recovered during a study of vaccination effects on CD4 cells after COVID-19 (dated by TCRdb to between 2021 and 2024). Background on the whole study: After vaccination, three convalescent patients were sampled both early (day +14) and late (day +241, +227, +161 respectively). The full study included around nine COVID-19 convalescent patients and several SARS-CoV-2-naive healthy vaccine recipients. In the study, cultures from other donors were sequenced using the Oncomine TCR Beta short-read assay on an Illumina iSeq 100. The study compared SARS-CoV-2 spike-specific CD4+ TCR repertoires before and after mRNA vaccination in COVID-19 convalescent patients and infection-naive vaccine recipients. Across the study, the median time from the second dose to post-vaccine sampling was 72 days (range 14 to 241).

In the ViraFEST assay, PBMC were stimulated with viral peptide pools, and TCR sequencing was then used to find antigen-specific CD4+ T cell clonotypes based on their expansion. After around ten days of culture, CD4+ T cells were isolated with the EasySep CD4+ T cell isolation kit. Convalescent patients had PCR-confirmed SARS-CoV-2 infection between March and December 2020, before Alpha, Beta and Delta variants emerged in the United States. Participants received two doses of either the BNT162b2 or the mRNA-1273 mRNA SARS-CoV-2 vaccine. Around 2 million PBMC per well were cultured in IMDM with roughly 5% human AB serum, around 9.1 IU/ml IL-2 and gentamicin, plus 10 ug/ml peptides. On days 3 and 7, half of the culture medium was replaced with fresh IL-2-containing medium. Unless otherwise noted, each peptide stimulation condition was cultured in triplicate wells. PBMC were separated from whole blood using Ficoll-Paque Plus gradient centrifugation and were then either cryopreserved at -140C or used fresh. The spike proteins of SARS-CoV-2 and of the common cold coronaviruses HCoV-NL63, HCoV-OC43 and HCoV-229E were spanned by overlapping peptide pools. The QIAamp micro DNA kit was used to extract genomic DNA from the cultured CD4+ T cells.

This clone was counted a few times. It has no known antigen specificity. No base quality values were provided; no much bigger clone lies one nucleotide off. Beyond this particular receptor, the publication reports: In convalescent patients, the post-vaccine spike-reactive repertoire consisted mainly of new vaccine-induced clones, largely distinct from infection-induced clones. The study was limited by a small number of convalescent patients and lacked early post-infection timepoints. Clones induced by infection and clones induced by vaccination both contracted markedly at late timepoints after vaccination, which fits with T cell responses waning over time.

Receptor amplification or capture employed the immunoSEQ multiplex PCR assay. DNA from the cultured, isolated CD4+ T cells was subjected to TCR beta CDR3 sequencing. In the source study's methods: Non-productive TCR sequences were removed and reads were trimmed to the CDR3 region, keeping CDR3s of at least 7 amino acids. The MANAFEST web app was used to identify antigen-specific clonotypes by comparing expansion in peptide wells with expansion in reference cultures. For clones to be considered positive, expansion at FDR<0.05 versus reference and all other wells, an odds ratio above 5, and a frequency above 0.1% in two replicate wells were required. A clonotype was defined as cross-reactive if the clonotype was significantly expanded both in SARS-CoV-2 spike wells and in at least one common cold coronavirus spike condition. Using the stringdist R package, CDR3 similarity was measured by Levenshtein distance, and unrooted trees were constructed with ape in R 3.6.1. As stored in TCRdb, this immuneACCESS dataset retains in-frame rearrangements with V and J assigned. A fraction of the clones does not appear; measured against another copy, unresolved V genes explain less than half of the discrepancy, and the remainder lacks a known reason. V, J and clone size derive from that table, while D and trimming were established from the DNA sequence. This sample has over 10,000 clones in its table, and 73% of those were observed once. The top ten hold 33% of the sample.

From cysteine to phenylalanine, the CDR3 is 13 amino acids long. Just the 39-base CDR3 DNA is kept, in frame starting at base 1. The germline V gene sets CDR1 to MNHEY and CDR2 to SVGAGI. V is shortened by 6 bases, J by 1 base, and the region joining them spans 9 bases. The input for sequencing was CD4+ T cells from PBMCs cultured with HCoV-NL63 spike peptides, taken after COVID-19 vaccination. Interpreted using the paper, the cell subset or site label stands for: HCoV-NL63 spike overlapping peptide pool stimulation. The clonotype originates from a human donor who had a prior SARS-CoV-2 infection. The chain is encoded by TRBV6-5 joined to TRBJ1-1, with no confidently assigned D gene. CDR3 reads: CASSVTRNTEAFF. Read as DNA, the sequence is TGTGCCAGCAGCGTAACACGGAACACTGAAGCTTTCTTT.